This TCR beta chain was captured in a study of blood T cells in healthy people across ages. In the study overall: With template switching, about one barcoded beta molecule was captured per two T cells.

Then a second PCR, running roughly 7 to 11 cycles, was carried out with a sample-barcoded 5' primer and a J-beta primer mix. MiXCR was run by TCRdb on the 5' RACE reads, yielding one entry per CDR3 protein. The sample includes hundreds of thousands of distinct CDR3 sequences, around three fifths seen only once; the top ten take 30% to 45%. This clonotype was observed a few times. Antigen specificity is unknown. Total RNA was isolated from each sample in quantities of at least 5 micrograms. The CDR3 is made up of 15 amino acids. The V gene end was trimmed by 7 bases and the J gene end by 5 bases; junction bases not matched to a gene: 10. Germline CDR1 reads MDHEN; CDR2 reads SYDVKM. Overall study findings and caveats: TCR beta diversity, measured per million T cells, fell in a roughly linear way with age.

V and J are TRBV28 and TRBJ1-5; the match to TRBD1 covers 8 bases. The sample was blood. The clonotype was recovered from a man aged 55-75 years in good health. This chain's CDR3 is CASTRQGSDDQPQHF. The CDR3 DNA reads as TGTGCCAGCACGCGACAGGGGTCGGACGATCAGCCCCAGCATTTT.